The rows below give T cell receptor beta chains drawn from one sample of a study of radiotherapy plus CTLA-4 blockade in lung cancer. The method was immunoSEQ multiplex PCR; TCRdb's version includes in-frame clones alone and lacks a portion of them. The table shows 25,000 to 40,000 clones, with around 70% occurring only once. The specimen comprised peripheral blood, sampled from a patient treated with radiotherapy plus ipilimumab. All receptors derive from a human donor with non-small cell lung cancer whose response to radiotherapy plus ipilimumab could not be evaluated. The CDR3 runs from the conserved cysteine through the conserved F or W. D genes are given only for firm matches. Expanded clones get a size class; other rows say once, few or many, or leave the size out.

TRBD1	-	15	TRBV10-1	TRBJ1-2	TGCGCCAGCAGTCCTGGACAGGGTCAAGGATATGGCTACACCTTC	CASSPGQGQGYGYTF
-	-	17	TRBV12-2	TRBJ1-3	TGTGCAAGTCGCTTCCTGGGACAGGAGAGCTCTGGAAACACCATATATTTT	CASRFLGQESSGNTIYF
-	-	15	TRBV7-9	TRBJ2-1	TGTGCCAGCAGCCGATTCGTCCAGGGAGGCAATGAGCAGTTCTTC	CASSRFVQGGNEQFF
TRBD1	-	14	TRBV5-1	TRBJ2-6	TGCGCCAGCAGCCCGTCAGGGGGCGGGTACGTCCTGACTTTC	CASSPSGGGYVLTF
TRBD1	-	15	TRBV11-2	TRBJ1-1	TGTGCCAGCAGCCTACAGGGGAGTATGAACACTGAAGCTTTCTTT	CASSLQGSMNTEAFF
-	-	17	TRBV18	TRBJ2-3	TGTGCCAGCTCACCACCGATGGCTCCCACAGGCACAGATACGCAGTATTTT	CASSPPMAPTGTDTQYF
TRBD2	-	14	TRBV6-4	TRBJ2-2	TGTGCCAGCAGTGCTAGCGGGGCAACCGGGGAGCTGTTTTTT	CASSASGATGELFF
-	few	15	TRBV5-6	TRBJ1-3	TGTGCCAGCAGCTTGCTGGAGAGCTCTGGAAACACCATATATTTT	CASSLLESSGNTIYF
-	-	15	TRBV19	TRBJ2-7	TGTGCCAGTAGTTCGGGACTGGGGGGATATTACGAGCAGTACTTC	CASSSGLGGYYEQYF
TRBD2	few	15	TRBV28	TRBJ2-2	TGTGCCAGCAAACCAACTAGCGGGAACACCGGGGAGCTGTTTTTT	CASKPTSGNTGELFF
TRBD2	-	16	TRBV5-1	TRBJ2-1	TGCGCCAGCATCCTCAGCCCACTAGCGGGGTTAAATGAGCAGTTCTTC	CASILSPLAGLNEQFF
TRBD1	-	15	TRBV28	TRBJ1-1	TGTGCCAGCAGCCCACCAGGGGGTAGCAACACTGAAGCTTTCTTT	CASSPPGGSNTEAFF
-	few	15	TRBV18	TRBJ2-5	TGTGCCAGCTCACTAGCCGGGACACAACAAGAGACCCAGTACTTC	CASSLAGTQQETQYF
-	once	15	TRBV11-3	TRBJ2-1	TGTGCCAGCAGCTTAGGGGCGCAGGGCTACAATGAGCAGTTCTTC	CASSLGAQGYNEQFF
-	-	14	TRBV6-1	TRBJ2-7	TGTGCCAGCAGTGATGGACAAGGCTCCTACGAGCAGTACTTC	CASSDGQGSYEQYF
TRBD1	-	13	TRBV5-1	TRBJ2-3	TGCGCCAGCAGCGGCGGACAGGGCGATACGCAGTATTTT	CASSGGQGDTQYF
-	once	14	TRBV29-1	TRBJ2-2	TGCAGCGTTGAAGGGAGGGTTAACACCGGGGAGCTGTTTTTT	CSVEGRVNTGELFF
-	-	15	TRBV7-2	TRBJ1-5	TGTGCCAGCAGCTTATGGGCAGATAGCAATCAGCCCCAGCATTTT	CASSLWADSNQPQHF
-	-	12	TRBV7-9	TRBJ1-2	TGTGCCAGCAGCCCAAACATGCCTGGCTACACCTTC	CASSPNMPGYTF
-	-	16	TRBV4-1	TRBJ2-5	TGCGCCAGCAGCCAAGATATACCCCTTAGTGGAGAGACCCAGTACTTC	CASSQDIPLSGETQYF
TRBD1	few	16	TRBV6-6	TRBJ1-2	TGTGCCAGCAGTTACGCGGGACAGGTCATTAACTATGGCTACACCTTC	CASSYAGQVINYGYTF
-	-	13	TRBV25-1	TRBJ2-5	TGTGCCAGCAGAGATAGGGGGGGCGAGACCCAGTACTTC	CASRDRGGETQYF
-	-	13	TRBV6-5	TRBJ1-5	TGTGCCAGCATGGGGACTAAAAATCAGCCCCAGCATTTT	CASMGTKNQPQHF
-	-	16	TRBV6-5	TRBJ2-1	TGTGCCAGCAGTTACTCCTACGGGAGTGCTTACAATGAGCAGTTCTTC	CASSYSYGSAYNEQFF
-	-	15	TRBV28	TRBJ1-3	TGTGCCAGCAGTCCCCAACTGGTCCCTGGAAACACCATATATTTT	CASSPQLVPGNTIYF
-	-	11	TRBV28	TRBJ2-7	TGTGCCAGCAGAGGGACATTTGAGCAGTACTTC	CASRGTFEQYF
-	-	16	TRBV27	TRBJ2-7	TGTGCCAGCAGTCCAAGAACCGGGACACTAACCTACGAGCAGTACTTC	CASSPRTGTLTYEQYF
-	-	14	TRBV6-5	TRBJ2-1	TGTGCCATCAGTGAGAGCGGCTTGTACAATGAGCAGTTCTTC	CAISESGLYNEQFF
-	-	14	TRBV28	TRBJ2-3	TGTGCCAGCAGTTTCGGGACTGGCACAGATACGCAGTATTTT	CASSFGTGTDTQYF
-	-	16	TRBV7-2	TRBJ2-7	TGTGCCAGCAGCTTACCGGCGGGAACCCTCTCCTACGAGCAGTACTTC	CASSLPAGTLSYEQYF
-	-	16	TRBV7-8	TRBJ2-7	TGTGCCAGCAGCTTATTGGCAGGGGCGACCTCCTACGAGCAGTACTTC	CASSLLAGATSYEQYF
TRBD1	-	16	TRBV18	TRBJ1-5	TGTGCCAGCTCACGTCAGACAGGGGTAGGCGATCAGCCCCAGCATTTT	CASSRQTGVGDQPQHF
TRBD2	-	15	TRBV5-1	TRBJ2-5	TGCGCCAGCAGCTTAATACTAGCGGGAGAGGGGACCCAGTACTTC	CASSLILAGEGTQYF
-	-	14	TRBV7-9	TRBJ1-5	TGTGCCAGCGGCACAGGCCGCAACAATCAGCCCCAGCATTTT	CASGTGRNNQPQHF
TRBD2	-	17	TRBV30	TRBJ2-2	TGTGCCTGCCGCACTAGCGGGAGGGCCATAAACACCGGGGAGCTGTTTTTT	CACRTSGRAINTGELFF
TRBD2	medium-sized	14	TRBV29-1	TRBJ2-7	TGCAGCGTTGAACTAAGCGGGAGGAGATACGAGCAGTACTTC	CSVELSGRRYEQYF
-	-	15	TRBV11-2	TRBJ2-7	TGTGCCAGCAGCCCCCATCTGCGGGTTCGGTACGAGCAGTACTTC	CASSPHLRVRYEQYF
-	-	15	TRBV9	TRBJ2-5	TGTGCCAGCAGCGTAGCGGTTAGCGAGAGAGAGACCCAGTACTTC	CASSVAVSERETQYF
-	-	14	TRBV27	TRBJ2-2	TGTGCCAGCAGTTTCTCCAGGAACACCGGGGAGCTGTTTTTT	CASSFSRNTGELFF
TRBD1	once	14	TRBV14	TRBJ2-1	TGTGCCAGCAGCCGAGGACAGGTTCGCAATGAGCAGTTCTTC	CASSRGQVRNEQFF